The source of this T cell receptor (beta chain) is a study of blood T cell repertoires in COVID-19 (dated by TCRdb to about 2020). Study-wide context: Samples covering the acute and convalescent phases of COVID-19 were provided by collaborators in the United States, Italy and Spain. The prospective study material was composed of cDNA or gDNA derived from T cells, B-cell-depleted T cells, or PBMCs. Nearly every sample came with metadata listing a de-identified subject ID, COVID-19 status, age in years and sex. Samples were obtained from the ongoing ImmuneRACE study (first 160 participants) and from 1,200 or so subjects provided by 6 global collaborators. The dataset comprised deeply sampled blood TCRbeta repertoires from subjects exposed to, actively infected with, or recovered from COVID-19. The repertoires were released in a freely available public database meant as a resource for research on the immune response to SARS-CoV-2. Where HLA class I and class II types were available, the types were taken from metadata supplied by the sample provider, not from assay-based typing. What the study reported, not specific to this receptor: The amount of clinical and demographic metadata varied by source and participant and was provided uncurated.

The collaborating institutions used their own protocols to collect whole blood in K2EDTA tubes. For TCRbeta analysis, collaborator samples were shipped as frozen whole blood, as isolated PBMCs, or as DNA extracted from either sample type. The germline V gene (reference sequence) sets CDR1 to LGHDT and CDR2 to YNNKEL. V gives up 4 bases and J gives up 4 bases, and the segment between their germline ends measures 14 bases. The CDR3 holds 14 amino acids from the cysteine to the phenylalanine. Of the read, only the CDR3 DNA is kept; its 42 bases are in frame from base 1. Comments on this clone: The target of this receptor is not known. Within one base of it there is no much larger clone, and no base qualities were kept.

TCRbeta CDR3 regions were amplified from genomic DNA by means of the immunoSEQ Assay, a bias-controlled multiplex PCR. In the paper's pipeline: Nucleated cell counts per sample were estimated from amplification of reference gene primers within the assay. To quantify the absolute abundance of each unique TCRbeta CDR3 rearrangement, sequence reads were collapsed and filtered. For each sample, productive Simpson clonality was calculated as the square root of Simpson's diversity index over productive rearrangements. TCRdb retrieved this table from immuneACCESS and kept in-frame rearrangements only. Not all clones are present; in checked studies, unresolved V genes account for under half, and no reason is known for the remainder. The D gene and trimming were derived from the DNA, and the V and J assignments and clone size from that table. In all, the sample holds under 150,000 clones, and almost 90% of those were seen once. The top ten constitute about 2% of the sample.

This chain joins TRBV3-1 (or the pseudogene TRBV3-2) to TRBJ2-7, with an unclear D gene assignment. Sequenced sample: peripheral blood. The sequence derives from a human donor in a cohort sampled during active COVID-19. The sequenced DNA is TGTGCCAGCAGCCCAGTTGGGTCCAGGTACGAGCAGTACTTC. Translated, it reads CASSPVGSRYEQYF.